This TCR beta chain was identified during a study of blood T cell repertoires in COVID-19 (dated by TCRdb to the early 2020s). Study-level background: Samples covering the acute and convalescent phases of COVID-19 were provided by collaborators in the United States, Italy and Spain. The prospective study material was composed of cDNA or gDNA derived from T cells, B-cell-depleted T cells, or PBMCs. Deeply sampled blood TCRbeta repertoires from subjects exposed to, actively infected with, or recovered from COVID-19 were included in the dataset. The repertoires were released in a freely available public database intended as a resource for research on the immune response to SARS-CoV-2. Samples came from the ongoing ImmuneRACE study (first 160 participants) plus 1,254 subjects from 6 global collaborators. A de-identified subject ID, COVID-19 status, age in years and sex were almost always included in the sample metadata. HLA class I and class II types, where available, came from metadata supplied by the sample provider rather than from assay-based typing. The paper as a whole reports these results and caveats: Clinical and demographic metadata were provided uncurated, with the amount varying by source and participant.

Turning to this clone: Its antigen is currently not known. Within one base of it there is no much larger clone, and no base qualities were kept.

In the prospective study, participants were roughly 18 to 89 years old, resided in 20 to 30 geographic areas of the United States, and were enrolled through a virtual design. To assign participants to cohorts, the prospective study relied on clinical history that participants themselves reported in a screening survey and a study questionnaire. Each participant in the prospective study had whole blood, serum and a nasopharyngeal or oropharyngeal swab collected by mobile phlebotomists. Additional blood draws and questionnaires over an approximately two-month period could optionally be provided by prospective study participants. Prospective study blood samples were shipped either frozen or at room temperature before DNA extraction. Taken from cysteine to phenylalanine, the CDR3 has 14 residues. This entry keeps only the CDR3 DNA: 42 bases, framed from base 1. CDR1 and CDR2 are read off the germline V gene as ENHRY and SYGVKD. A distance of 10 bases separates the germline ends of V and J, which lose 3 bases and 2 bases respectively.

The immunoSEQ Assay, a bias-controlled multiplex PCR, was used to amplify TCRbeta CDR3 regions from genomic DNA. From the authors' description of their analysis: Nucleated cell counts per sample were estimated from amplification of reference gene primers within the assay. Sequence reads were collapsed and filtered to measure the absolute abundance of every unique TCRbeta CDR3 rearrangement. For each sample, productive Simpson clonality was calculated as the square root of Simpson's diversity index over productive rearrangements. In its TCRdb copy, this immuneACCESS table keeps in-frame sequences only and misses some clones. Where compared with another copy, unresolved V genes explain less than half of these, and the others have no known cause. That table gives V, J and clone size, and the DNA gave D and trimming. In this sample the table shows approximately 290,000 clones, 85% to 90% of which occur a single time. The ten top clones hold 3.5% to 5% of the sample.

Recombination joined TRBV10-3 with TRBJ1-1, with an unclear D gene assignment. What was sequenced was PBMCs or T cells enriched from blood (not recorded which). The clonotype was recovered from a woman aged 18-29 years with acute COVID-19. The DNA is as follows: TGTGCCATCAGTGACGATGACACAAACACTGAAGCTTTCTTT. Translated, it gives CAISDDDTNTEAFF.